This note documents a single TCR beta chain sequence. The data stem from a study of shared clonotypes between healthy human individuals. Naive CD8 cells, CD45RO-negative and positively selected for CCR7, excluded terminally differentiated effector memory CD45RA+ cells. Profiled with immunoSEQ multiplex PCR; TCRdb holds only in-frame clones, not every one. The top ten clones hold 24% of a sample with hundreds of thousands of clones, 80% to 95% of them seen once. Germline assignment: CDR1 MNHEY and CDR2 SVGAGI. The CDR3 sequence is 15 residues long. The germline V and J ends were trimmed by 6 bases and 4 bases, with 18 bases remaining between them.

The gene calls are TRBV6-5 and TRBJ1-2; a possible D gene is TRBD1 (5 bases). The source material was naive CD8+ T cells sorted from blood. The sequence was obtained from a man aged 25 to 45 in good health. The CDR3 here is CASRPPGTLGYGYTF. DNA for the CDR3: TGTGCCAGCAGGCCACCCGGGACGCTGGGCTATGGCTACACCTTC.